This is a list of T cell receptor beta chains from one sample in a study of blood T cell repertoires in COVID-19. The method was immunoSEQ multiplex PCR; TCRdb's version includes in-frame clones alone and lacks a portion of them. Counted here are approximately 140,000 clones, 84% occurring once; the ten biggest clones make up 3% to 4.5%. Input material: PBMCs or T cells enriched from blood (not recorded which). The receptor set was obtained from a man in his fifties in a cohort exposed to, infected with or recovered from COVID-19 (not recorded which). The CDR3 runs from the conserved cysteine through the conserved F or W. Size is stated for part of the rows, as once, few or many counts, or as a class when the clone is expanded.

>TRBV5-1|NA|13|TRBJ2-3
CASRGQDTDTQYF
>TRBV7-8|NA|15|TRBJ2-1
CASSLVLVTNNEQFF
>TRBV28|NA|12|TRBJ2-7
CASTPSSYEQYF
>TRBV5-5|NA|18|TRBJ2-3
CASSQSANGLVRRDTQYF
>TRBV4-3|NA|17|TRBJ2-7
CASSQGYRDRSSYEQYF
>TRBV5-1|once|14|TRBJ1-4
CASSQGQGGEKLFF
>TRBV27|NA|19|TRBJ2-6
CASSLFGTGGSSGANVLTF
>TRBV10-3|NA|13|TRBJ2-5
CAIRVAAQETQYF
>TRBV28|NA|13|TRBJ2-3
CASSLSTLDTQYF
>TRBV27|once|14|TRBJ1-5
CAILGRTGNQPQHF
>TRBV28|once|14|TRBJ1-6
CASSLRESNSPLHF
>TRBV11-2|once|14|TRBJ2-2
CASSLVGGTGELFF
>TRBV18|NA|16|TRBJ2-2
CASSPVQGLNTGELFF
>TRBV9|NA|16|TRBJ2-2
CASSSTGTANTGELFF
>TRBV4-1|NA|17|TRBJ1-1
CASSLLTTGAPNTEAFF
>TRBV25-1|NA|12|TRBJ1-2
CASASGGYGYTF
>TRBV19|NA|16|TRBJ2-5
CASSRTGGRQGETQYF
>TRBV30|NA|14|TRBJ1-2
CAWSVRSGAYGYTF
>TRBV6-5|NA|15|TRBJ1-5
CASSSGTGGNQPQHF
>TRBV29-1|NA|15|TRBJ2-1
CSARAQGSEGNEQFF
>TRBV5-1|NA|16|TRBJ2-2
CASSTLPAGASGELFF
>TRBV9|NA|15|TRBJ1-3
CASSVAAGSGNTIYF
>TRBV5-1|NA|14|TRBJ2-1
CASSLPERHNEQFF
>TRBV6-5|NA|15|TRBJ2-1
CAARQGTSGNNEQFF
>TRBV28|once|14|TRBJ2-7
CASSGGDRGYEQYF
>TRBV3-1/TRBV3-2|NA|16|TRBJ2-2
CASSRYTGANTGELFF